The clone carrying this TCR beta chain appeared many times. Its specificity is unknown. This sample stems from a study of response to subunit inactivated influenza vaccine. Study-wide findings and caveats: Seasonal influenza vaccination, on each occasion, was suggested by the authors to recruit few new T cells.

MiXCR, applied by TCRdb to the RT-PCR reads, yields one record per CDR3 protein. This table holds about 650,000 distinct CDR3 sequences, around 14% found once. This CDR3 is built from 17 residues. Germline V lookup: CDR1 SGDLS, CDR2 YYNGEE. V lost 4 bases and J lost 4, with 21 bases in between. This TCR was recovered from a man aged 45-65 years who received an inactivated influenza vaccine. The chain links TRBV9 to TRBJ1-3; D remains ambiguous. The starting material was PBMCs from blood, obtained roughly 12 days after vaccination. CDR3 protein: CASSPYGELYEGNTIYF. CDR3 DNA: TGTGCCAGCAGCCCCTACGGCGAGCTCTACGAGGGAAACACCATATATTTT.